This T cell receptor (beta chain) was captured by sequencing in a study of cytomegalovirus exposure and HLA in healthy donors. Study-wide results and limits: Among immune exposure information, only CMV serostatus was available. Most CMV-associated TCR beta chains appeared HLA-restricted in a later analysis.

The CDR3 extends over 13 amino acids. Germline V lookup: CDR1 SGHRS, CDR2 YFSETQ. With 4 bases removed from V and 8 bases from J, the gap between germline ends came to 15 bases. Of note for this clone: Its antigen is unidentified.

The study ran its PCR with 60 Vbeta and 13 Jbeta primers. Sequenced by immunoSEQ multiplex PCR; TCRdb stores in-frame clones only, minus some. The sample carries some 190,000 clones, roughly 87% recorded once. The specimen sequenced was PBMCs. This chain uses TRBV5-1 with TRBJ1-2; D perhaps matches TRBD1 (6 bases). The receptor was isolated from a boy aged 2-15 years in good health and CMV-seronegative. CDR3 amino acids: CASSGTGNRGYTF. CDR3 DNA: TGCGCCAGCAGCGGCACAGGGAATCGCGGCTACACCTTC.